These 27 T cell receptor beta chains came from one sample sequenced in a study of CD8 T cells in Susac syndrome. An input of roughly 0.45 to 1 ug of RNA was subjected to reverse transcription using random hexamers. Via MiXCR, TCRdb re-called the immunoSEQ multiplex PCR reads, giving one row per CDR3 protein. The sample includes about 430,000 distinct CDR3 sequences, roughly 85% of them seen just once. Input material: CD8+ T cells from PBMCs. The receptors here all came from a human donor with multiple sclerosis.

The chain links TRBV19 to TRBJ1-1; D is unresolved. Between the trimmed V and J ends, which lost 6 bases and 4 bases, there was a span of 9 bases. CDR1 is LNHDA and CDR2 is SQIVND in the germline V gene (reference sequence). There are 12 residues in the CDR3. CDR3 protein: CASSPFGTEAFF. The CDR3 nucleotides are TGTGCCAGTAGCCCATTCGGCACTGAAGCTTTCTTT.

The rearrangement joins TRBV7-9 to TRBJ1-2, with D unresolved. Germline values: CDR1 SEHNR, CDR2 FQNEAQ (reference sequence). V was cut by 2 bases and J by 4 bases, with 11 bases left in between. The length of the CDR3 is 14 residues. CDR3 loop: CASSLRADGYGYTF. As DNA, the CDR3 is TGTGCCAGCAGCTTACGGGCAGACGGCTATGGCTACACCTTC.

V usage is TRBV29-1 and J usage is TRBJ2-3, with 10 bases aligning to TRBD2. Germline assignment: CDR1 SQVTM and CDR2 ANQGSEA. This CDR3 has 23 amino acids. V trimming: 1 base; J trimming: 4 bases; junction bases outside the gene matches: 29. DNA of the CDR3: TGCAGCGTTGAAGTATATTATGGTTGGGGGAAGAGGAGCGGGAGGGCCATCCCAGATACGCAGTATTTT. Its protein product is CSVEVYYGWGKRSGRAIPDTQYF.

V is TRBV27 and J is TRBJ1-1, with TRBD1 identical over 8 bases. The CDR3 has 14 amino acids. Losses at the gene ends were 4 bases for V and 3 bases for J; bases not matched to a gene: 4. Germline CDR1 MNHEY, CDR2 SMNVEV (reference sequence). CDR3 in DNA: TGTGCCAGCAGTTACAGGGGGTATGACACTGAAGCTTTCTTT. Translating gives CASSYRGYDTEAFF.

The V and J genes are TRBV11-1 and TRBJ2-7; D is undetermined. The V end was cut by 5 bases, the J end by 4 bases, with 9 bases between. Germline loops: CDR1 SGHAT, CDR2 FQDESV (reference sequence). This CDR3 spans 12 amino acids. CDR3 sequence (DNA): TGTGCCAGCAGCCAACATGTGTACGAGCAGTACTTC. Protein sequence: CASSQHVYEQYF.

CDR3 sequence (DNA): TGTGCCAGCACCGGCAGGGAGTACTACGAGCAGTACTTC. Its translation: CASTGREYYEQYF. The J gene is TRBJ2-7, the V gene TRBV6-1; D is perhaps TRBD1 or TRBD2 (5 bases each). Germline CDR1 is MNHNS and CDR2 is SASEGT. The CDR3 is made up of 13 amino acids. Deletions cut 7 bases from V and 3 bases from J, with 13 bases between.

The chain recombines TRBV5-1 with TRBJ1-1; TRBD1 matches at 8 bases. Germline V gene data show CDR1 as SGHRS and CDR2 as YFSETQ. Germline trimming cut 0 bases from V and 0 bases from J; bases unmatched to any gene: 7. The CDR3 covers 17 residues. For the CDR3, the DNA is TGCGCCAGCAGCTTGGCCCCGGGACAGGAAATGAACACTGAAGCTTTCTTT. Translating it yields CASSLAPGQEMNTEAFF.

This clonotype was seen more than once but under ten times. J is TRBJ2-7 and V is TRBV4-1, with D possibly TRBD2 on 5 matching bases. The CDR3 runs 14 residues. Germline CDR1 and CDR2: MGHRA and YSYEKL. V gave up 5 bases and J gave up 6 bases, with 17 bases separating them. CDR3 bases: TGCGCCAGCAGCTACCGGGATCGACCTCTCGAGCAGTACTTC. Residues: CASSYRDRPLEQYF.

DNA of the CDR3: TGTGCCAGCAGCAAAGACAGCACCTACGAGCAGTACTTC. It translates to CASSKDSTYEQYF. The genes are TRBV7-6 and TRBJ2-7; weak D call: TRBD1 (5 bases). CDR3 length equals 13 residues. Germline V gene data show CDR1 as SGHVS and CDR2 as FNYEAQ. The V end lost 5 bases, the J end lost 2 bases, and 10 bases lay between the germline ends.

This clonotype appeared once. The V and J genes are TRBV7-2 and TRBJ1-1, with a weak D call TRBD1 (5 bases). CDR3 length: 15 residues. Germline V gene lookup returns CDR1 SGHTA and CDR2 FQGNSA. Trimming left V 5 bases short and J 1 base short, with 14 bases between. This CDR3 is CASSHDGAQNTEAFF. DNA of the CDR3: TGTGCCAGCAGCCACGACGGGGCCCAGAACACTGAAGCTTTCTTT.

The J gene is TRBJ1-1, the V gene TRBV5-6, with unresolved D. V lost 0 bases, J lost 5 bases, and 11 bases lay in between. This CDR3 contains 14 residues. Germline V lookup: CDR1 SGHDT, CDR2 YYEEEE. This CDR3 reads CASSLAVGNTEAFF. The CDR3 DNA is TGTGCCAGCAGCTTGGCTGTGGGAAATACTGAAGCTTTCTTT.

V usage is TRBV12-3 or TRBV12-4 and J usage is TRBJ2-5, with TRBD1 matching 7 bases. V trimming: 1 base; J trimming: 3 bases; junction bases outside the gene matches: 5. This CDR3 has 15 amino acids. The CDR3 sequence is CASSLVTGKEETQYF. CDR3 bases: TGTGCCAGCAGTTTAGTGACAGGGAAGGAAGAGACCCAGTACTTC.

This sequence joins TRBV15 and TRBJ1-1; D is undetermined. This CDR3 has 13 residues. Trimming took off 5 bases at V and 3 bases at J, with 10 bases between the two ends. CDR1 LNHNV and CDR2 YYDKDF come from the germline V gene (reference sequence). CDR3 loop: CATSEEWDTEAFF. The CDR3 nucleotides read TGTGCCACCAGCGAGGAGTGGGACACTGAAGCTTTCTTT. Variable domain in full (rest from reference TRBV15 and TRBJ1-1): DAMVIQNPRYQVTQFGKPVTLSCSQTLNHNVMYWYQQKSSQAPKLLFHYYDKDFNNEADTPDNFQSRRPNTSFCFLDIRSPGLGDTAMYLCATSEEWDTEAFFGQGTRLTVV.

The V call is TRBV7-9, the J call TRBJ2-1, with D possibly being TRBD1 or TRBD2 (5 bases each). Germline V gives CDR1 SEHNR, CDR2 FQNEAQ (reference sequence). V was trimmed by 3 bases and J by 7 bases, leaving 13 bases between them. The CDR3 is 14 amino acids. The CDR3 loop is CASSFPVEGNEQFF. CDR3 bases: TGTGCCAGCAGCTTCCCGGTTGAGGGGAATGAGCAGTTCTTC.

There are a few counts of this clonotype. This chain connects TRBV5-1 to TRBJ1-2; D remains unclear. The V gene lost 4 bases and the J gene lost 0 bases, with 13 bases spanning the gap. The CDR3 spans 15 residues. CDR1 and CDR2 (germline): SGHRS, YFSETQ. In DNA, the CDR3 is TGCGCCAGCAGCGATGAGGGTCTCACTAACTATGGCTACACCTTC. Translation gives CASSDEGLTNYGYTF.

This clonotype was seen more than once but under ten times. A junction end diverges from the germline sequence, so it may reflect a read error. The V gene is TRBV29-1, the J gene TRBJ2-2, with a weak D call TRBD2 (5 bases). CDR1 is SQVTM, CDR2 ANQGSEA, per germline. The CDR3 totals 13 residues. The CDR3 nucleotides read TGCAGCGTCCTGACACCGAACACCGGGGAGCTTTTTTTT. It codes for CSVLTPNTGELFF.

The J gene is TRBJ2-7, the V gene TRBV4-1, with TRBD2 matching over 7 bases. The CDR3 loop spans 14 amino acids. In germline, CDR1 is MGHRA, CDR2 YSYEKL. Trimming cost V 3 bases and J 3 bases; bases outside gene matches: 5. The CDR3 DNA follows: TGCGCCAGCAGCCACGCGGGAGCTGACTACGAGCAGTACTTC. It codes for CASSHAGADYEQYF.

The gene calls are TRBV12-3 or TRBV12-4 and TRBJ2-1; 7 bases agree with TRBD2. V lost 1 base, J lost 1 base, and 1 base stayed unmatched. The CDR3 runs to 15 residues. The CDR3 loop reads CASSLGEGSYNEQFF. The CDR3 DNA sequence: TGTGCCAGCAGTTTAGGGGAGGGGTCCTACAATGAGCAGTTCTTC.

The chain employs TRBV5-1 and TRBJ2-3; 7 bases are shared with TRBD2. Per the germline V gene, CDR1 is SGHRS and CDR2 is YFSETQ. This CDR3 comprises 14 residues. V lost 4 bases and J lost 4; bases outside the gene matches: 6. The CDR3 DNA is TGCGCCAGCAGCCCAGCGGGGTTCTCAGATACGCAGTATTTT. This translates into CASSPAGFSDTQYF. The variable domain in full, with the rest retrieved from reference TRBV5-1 and TRBJ2-3, is KAGVTQTPRYLIKTRGQQVTLSCSPISGHRSVSWYQQTPGQGLQFLFEYFSETQRNKGNFPGRFSGRQFSNSRSEMNVSTLELGDSALYLCASSPAGFSDTQYFGPGTRLTVL.

The rearrangement joins TRBV7-2 to TRBJ2-5, with D possibly being TRBD1 or TRBD2 (5 bases each). CDR1 is SGHTA and CDR2 is FQGNSA in the germline V gene. V dropped 0 bases and J dropped 3 bases, with 14 bases sitting between them. The CDR3 totals 16 residues. The CDR3 loop reads CASSLAGDGREETQYF. The CDR3 DNA reads as TGTGCCAGCAGCTTAGCGGGGGATGGCAGGGAAGAGACCCAGTACTTC.

The V and J genes are TRBV4-2 and TRBJ1-1; D call uncertain. The CDR3 has 13 amino acids. V dropped 0 bases and J dropped 6 bases, with 8 bases sitting between them. From germline, CDR1 is LGHNA and CDR2 YNFKEQ. CDR3 amino acids: CASSQEEVAEAFF. Written as DNA, the CDR3 is TGTGCCAGCAGCCAAGAAGAAGTCGCTGAAGCTTTCTTT.

This sequence joins TRBV19 and TRBJ2-3, with 14 bases identical to TRBD2. The CDR3 covers 18 residues. The trim removed 4 bases at V and 0 bases at J, leaving 6 bases unmatched. Germline V lookup: CDR1 LNHDA, CDR2 SQIVND (reference sequence). The chain's CDR3 is CASSTGTSGGPSTDTQYF. In DNA, the CDR3 is TGTGCCAGTAGTACCGGGACTAGCGGGGGCCCTAGCACAGATACGCAGTATTTT.

The rearrangement links TRBV7-9 to TRBJ2-7; no definite D call. Germline CDR1 and CDR2: SEHNR and FQNEAQ (reference sequence). The CDR3 consists of 17 residues. The V gene lost 5 bases and the J gene lost 0 bases, with 20 bases spanning the gap. The CDR3 spells CASSHTSRQGISYEQYF. The CDR3 DNA sequence: TGTGCCAGCAGCCATACCTCCCGACAAGGTATCTCCTACGAGCAGTACTTC.

The chain links TRBV16 to TRBJ1-4; tentatively, D is TRBD1 (5 bases). Germline values: CDR1 KGHSY, CDR2 FQNENV. The CDR3 consists of 15 residues. V lost 0 bases, J lost 8 bases, and 13 bases lay in between. The CDR3 loop reads CASSQSGLGTEKLFF. The CDR3 coding sequence is TGTGCCAGCAGCCAATCGGGGTTAGGGACGGAAAAACTGTTTTTT.

This chain joins TRBV20-1 and TRBJ2-7; 8 bases map to TRBD2. Germline lookup yields CDR1 DFQATT and CDR2 SNEGSKA (reference sequence). The trim removed 6 bases at V and 7 bases at J, leaving 5 bases unmatched. The CDR3 has 11 amino acids. The CDR3 spells CSAGAGVEQYF. The CDR3 DNA reads TGCAGTGCAGGAGCGGGAGTTGAGCAGTACTTC.

This clonotype appeared once. The V call is TRBV4-1, the J call TRBJ1-2; no clear D gene. Trimming shortened V by 1 base and J by 8 bases, and 20 bases separated the two germline ends. CDR1 MGHRA and CDR2 YSYEKL come from the germline V gene. This CDR3 contains 16 residues. The CDR3, as DNA: TGCGCCAGCAGCCAAGCCTCCCAGGAGGAGCGATCCGGCTACACCTTC. This sequence encodes CASSQASQEERSGYTF.

CDR3 in amino acids: CASSLSSGFYNEQFF. CDR3 in DNA: TGTGCCAGCAGTTTATCATCCGGATTCTACAATGAGCAGTTCTTC. The chain employs TRBV27 and TRBJ2-1; D is undetermined. The V gene's germline CDR1 is MNHEY and CDR2 SMNVEV (reference sequence). V was cut by 0 bases and J by 3 bases, with 9 bases left in between. This CDR3 has 15 amino acids.